This T cell receptor beta chain was captured by sequencing in a study of technical replicates of blood from several donors. Clones were read by immunoSEQ multiplex PCR, and TCRdb kept only the in-frame ones, dropping some. The top ten hold 3.5% to 5.5% of the sample, which has about 69,000 clones, approximately 88% seen once. J gave up 6 bases and V 0 bases, and 14 bases lay outside the gene matches. The germline V gene encodes CDR1 LGHNA and CDR2 YNFKEQ. CDR3 length: 18 residues. The sequencing sample was made of PBMCs. V and J are TRBV4-2 and TRBJ2-1; 7 positions agree with TRBD2. This clonotype was obtained from a human donor in good health. Some clones in this sample may be carry-over from other donors' samples. CDR3 coding DNA: TGTGCCAGCAGCCAAGATCAAACTAGCGCTTTATTGGGCAATGAGCAGTTCTTC. Translation gives CASSQDQTSALLGNEQFF.